These 3 T cell receptor beta chains came from one sample sequenced in a study of technical replicates of blood from a few donors. Produced via immunoSEQ multiplex PCR; TCRdb's table is partial and in-frame only. This table has 55,000 to 75,000 clones, around 92% appearing once. Sequenced sample: PBMCs. These receptors came from a human donor in good health. Some clones in this sample may be carry-over from other donors' samples.

This clone was picked up a small number of times. The chain has TRBV5-1 and TRBJ2-2, with 9 bases identical to TRBD2. The CDR3 extends over 14 amino acids. The J segment lost 6 bases and the V segment lost 4 bases, leaving 4 bases of the junction unmatched. Germline assignment: CDR1 SGHRS and CDR2 YFSETQ. The CDR3 spells CASSQGLAPGELFF. CDR3 nucleotide sequence: TGCGCCAGCAGCCAGGGACTAGCCCCCGGGGAGCTGTTTTTT. Drawing the rest from reference TRBV5-1 and TRBJ2-2, the complete variable domain is KAGVTQTPRYLIKTRGQQVTLSCSPISGHRSVSWYQQTPGQGLQFLFEYFSETQRNKGNFPGRFSGRQFSNSRSEMNVSTLELGDSALYLCASSQGLAPGELFFGEGSRLTVL.

The V call is TRBV27, the J call TRBJ2-7; 8 bases are a match to TRBD2. The J segment lost 3 bases and the V segment lost 2 bases, leaving 12 bases of the junction unmatched. Looked up from germline, CDR1 is MNHEY and CDR2 is SMNVEV (reference sequence). CDR3 length: 17 residues. The CDR3 spells CASSLNPIRLAGYEQYF. CDR3 DNA sequence: TGTGCCAGCAGTTTAAACCCCATTCGGCTAGCGGGCTACGAGCAGTACTTC.

The chain employs TRBV18 and TRBJ2-7, with 7 positions matching TRBD1. In germline, CDR1 is KGHSH, CDR2 LQKENI. V lost 4 bases and J lost 6; bases outside the gene matches: 9. The length of the CDR3 is 14 residues. CDR3 loop: CASSQTTGSAEQYF. In DNA, the CDR3 is TGTGCCAGCTCACAGACGACAGGGTCGGCCGAGCAGTACTTC.